The table lists the clone carrying this T cell receptor beta chain with many counts. The sample is drawn from a study of T cells in Graves' hyperthyroidism and ophthalmopathy. Researchers amplified the TCR beta CDR3 regions from RNA transcripts. First-round RT-PCR targeting the TCR CDR3 was performed with the HTBI primer set. TCRdb used MiXCR to reprocess the multiplex PCR reads, holding one entry per CDR3 protein. The sample shows about 290,000 distinct CDR3 sequences, approximately 15% of them seen only once. Trimming removed 4 bases at V and 5 bases at J, with 12 bases between. From germline, CDR1 is SGHTA and CDR2 FQGNSA. This CDR3 is 14 amino acids long.

The receptor comes from a woman in her sixties with Graves' ophthalmopathy. The rearrangement joins TRBV7-2 to TRBJ1-5, with D unresolved. Sequences were obtained from blood. The CDR3 sequence is CASSSGKGDQPQHF. CDR3 bases: TGTGCCAGCAGCTCCGGGAAGGGTGATCAGCCCCAGCATTTT.